This is a list of T cell receptor beta chains from one sample in a study of identical twins. A single record per CDR3 protein comes from TCRdb applying MiXCR to the 5' RACE reads. The sample consists of approximately 230,000 distinct CDR3 sequences, 6.5% of them appearing once. This same sample was also taken into another study, of T cells expressing NK-cell markers.

What was sequenced was CD8+ T cells sorted from blood. These receptors originate from a woman in her late teens or twenties in good health. The CDR3 runs from the conserved cysteine through the conserved F or W. A D gene is named only where the DNA matches it firmly. Size tells how often a clone was seen (once, few, many) or the class of an expanded clone, and some rows leave it out.

many	NA	TRBV5-1	TRBJ1-5	CASSAEGTVWEPQHF	TGCGCCAGCAGCGCAGAGGGGACGGTCTGGGAGCCCCAGCATTTT
few	NA	TRBV5-6	TRBJ1-1	CASTPGRSTEAFF	TGTGCCAGCACCCCAGGGAGGAGCACTGAAGCTTTCTTT
NA	NA	TRBV6-5	TRBJ2-5	CASSWKGEGVGDQYF	TGTGCCAGCAGTTGGAAGGGGGAGGGGGTCGGTGACCAGTACTTC
few	NA	TRBV5-1	TRBJ1-2	CASSFGGRGGYGYTF	TGCGCCAGCAGCTTTGGAGGACGGGGAGGCTATGGCTACACCTTC
few	NA	TRBV5-1	TRBJ2-7	CASSTSGSYEQYF	TGCGCCAGCAGCACGTCCGGTTCCTACGAGCAGTACTTC
large	TRBD1	TRBV12-3/TRBV12-4	TRBJ2-1	CASSFGQGRYNEQFF	TGTGCCAGCAGTTTTGGACAGGGGAGGTACAATGAGCAGTTCTTC
many	NA	TRBV9	TRBJ2-2	CASSAIAPGELFF	TGTGCCAGCAGCGCCATAGCCCCCGGGGAGCTGTTTTTT
few	TRBD2	TRBV6-5	TRBJ2-1	CASSYLGPTSGNEQFF	TGTGCCAGCAGTTACTTGGGGCCGACTAGCGGTAATGAGCAGTTCTTC
NA	NA	TRBV9	TRBJ2-2	CASSPLGRVNTGELFF	TGTGCCAGCAGCCCCCTCGGTAGAGTGAACACCGGGGAGCTGTTTTTT
few	NA	TRBV2	TRBJ1-3	CASSENTIYF	TGTGCCAGCAGTGAAAACACCATATATTTT
many	NA	TRBV5-6	TRBJ2-7	CASSFGDSYEQYF	TGTGCCAGCAGCTTCGGAGACTCCTACGAGCAGTACTTC
few	TRBD1	TRBV20-1	TRBJ1-2	CSAPGQGRDAYTF	TGCAGTGCCCCGGGACAGGGGCGCGACGCCTACACCTTC
NA	NA	TRBV7-8	TRBJ1-1	CASSPLGPRDMNTEAFF	TGTGCCAGCAGCCCGTTGGGTCCGCGTGATATGAACACTGAAGCTTTCTTT
NA	NA	TRBV14	TRBJ1-1	CASSKRSGGRVRPEAFF	TGTGCCAGCAGCAAAAGAAGTGGGGGCAGGGTGCGACCTGAAGCTTTCTTT
few	NA	TRBV14	TRBJ2-1	CASSPRGFNEQFF	TGTGCCAGCAGCCCACGAGGGTTTAATGAGCAGTTCTTC
NA	NA	TRBV12-3/TRBV12-4	TRBJ2-1	CASSGPRGAWGWEQFF	TGTGCCAGCAGTGGTCCCCGGGGGGCTTGGGGTTGGGAGCAGTTCTTC
few	TRBD1	TRBV12-3/TRBV12-4	TRBJ2-2	CASSLWDRGSGELFF	TGTGCCAGCAGTTTGTGGGACAGGGGGTCGGGGGAGCTGTTTTTT
many	TRBD1	TRBV5-1	TRBJ2-5	CASSSDRGVQETQYF	TGCGCCAGCAGCTCGGACAGGGGCGTCCAAGAGACCCAGTACTTC
many	TRBD2	TRBV6-4	TRBJ2-1	CASSEGLAGHNEQFF	TGTGCCAGCAGTGAAGGGCTAGCGGGACACAATGAGCAGTTCTTC
few	NA	TRBV2	TRBJ2-1	CARVLGNEQFF	TGTGCCAGAGTTTTAGGCAATGAGCAGTTCTTC
NA	NA	TRBV29-1	TRBJ2-3	CSAYPASGVTDTQYF	TGCAGCGCTTACCCGGCCTCGGGCGTCACAGATACGCAGTATTTT
many	NA	TRBV24-1	TRBJ2-3	CATSANRASTDTQYF	TGTGCCACCAGTGCCAACAGGGCCAGCACAGATACGCAGTATTTT
many	NA	TRBV20-1	TRBJ1-4	CSARPVGAGLTNEKLFF	TGCAGTGCTAGACCGGTGGGCGCGGGGCTTACTAATGAAAAACTGTTTTTT
NA	NA	TRBV6-2/TRBV6-3	TRBJ2-7	CASLGPPYEQYF	TGTGCCAGCCTAGGTCCTCCCTACGAGCAGTACTTC
NA	TRBD2	TRBV20-1	TRBJ2-3	CSASQRESPDTQYF	TGCAGTGCTAGTCAGCGGGAGTCCCCAGATACGCAGTATTTT
NA	TRBD1	TRBV10-2	TRBJ1-2	CASRQGTAVNYGYTF	TGCGCCAGCAGACAGGGGACAGCTGTCAACTATGGCTACACCTTC
NA	NA	TRBV29-1	TRBJ2-6	CSVQVFSSGANVLTF	TGCAGCGTACAGGTTTTCAGCTCTGGGGCCAACGTCCTGACTTTC